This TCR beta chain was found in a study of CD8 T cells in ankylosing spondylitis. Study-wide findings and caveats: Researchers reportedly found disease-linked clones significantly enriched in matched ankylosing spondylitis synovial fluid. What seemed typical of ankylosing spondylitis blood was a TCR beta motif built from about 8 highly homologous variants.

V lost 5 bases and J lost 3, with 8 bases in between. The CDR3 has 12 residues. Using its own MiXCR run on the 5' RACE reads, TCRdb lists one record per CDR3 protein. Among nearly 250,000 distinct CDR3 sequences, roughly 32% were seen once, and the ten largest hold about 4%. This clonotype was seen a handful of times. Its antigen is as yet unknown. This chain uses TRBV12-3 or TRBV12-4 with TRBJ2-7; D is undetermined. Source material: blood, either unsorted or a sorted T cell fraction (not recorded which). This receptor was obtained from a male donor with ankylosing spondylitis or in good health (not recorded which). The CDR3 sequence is CASSENRYEQYF. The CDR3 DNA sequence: TGTGCCAGCAGTGAGAACCGCTACGAGCAGTACTTC.